These T cell receptor beta chains were read from a single sample in a study of blood T cell repertoires in COVID-19. Sequencing used immunoSEQ multiplex PCR; TCRdb keeps in-frame clones, though not all of them. The table lists 200,000 to 250,000 clones, around 80% of them singletons. The source material was peripheral blood. These receptors all stem from a woman of 80 years or more with active or convalescent COVID-19. Both conserved end residues are part of each CDR3. Each record gives: clone size, D gene, V gene, J gene, CDR3 DNA, CDR3 protein. The D gene is left open where the match is weak. For some rows the clone size is stated as once, few or many, or as a class when expanded; others skip it.

clone_size: NA; d_call: TRBD2; v_call: TRBV7-8; j_call: TRBJ2-5; cdr3_nt: TGTGCCAGCAGCTCGAGGACTAGCGGGAGGGCCAGCCAAGAGACCCAGTACTTC; cdr3_aa: CASSSRTSGRASQETQYF
clone_size: NA; d_call: TRBD1; v_call: TRBV28; j_call: TRBJ1-2; cdr3_nt: TGTGCCAGCAATCTTGGTGGACAGGGGGAGAATGGCTACACCTTC; cdr3_aa: CASNLGGQGENGYTF
clone_size: NA; d_call: NA; v_call: TRBV5-1; j_call: TRBJ2-2; cdr3_nt: TGCGCCAGCAGCTTGGACAGGGTGGGGGAGCTGTTTTTT; cdr3_aa: CASSLDRVGELFF
clone_size: NA; d_call: NA; v_call: TRBV28; j_call: TRBJ1-2; cdr3_nt: TGTGCCAGCAGTGTCACAGTTGTTGGCTACACCTTC; cdr3_aa: CASSVTVVGYTF
clone_size: NA; d_call: TRBD2; v_call: TRBV9; j_call: TRBJ2-1; cdr3_nt: TGTGCCAGCAGCCCAGCGGGAGGGCCTTACAATGAGCAGTTCTTC; cdr3_aa: CASSPAGGPYNEQFF
clone_size: NA; d_call: TRBD2; v_call: TRBV7-2; j_call: TRBJ2-7; cdr3_nt: TGTGCCAGCAGCTGGACTAGCGGGGGTACCTACGAGCAGTACTTC; cdr3_aa: CASSWTSGGTYEQYF
clone_size: NA; d_call: NA; v_call: TRBV30; j_call: TRBJ2-1; cdr3_nt: TGTGCCTGGAGGTCCCCCAGGGGTAGCTCCTACAATGAGCAGTTCTTC; cdr3_aa: CAWRSPRGSSYNEQFF
clone_size: NA; d_call: NA; v_call: TRBV28; j_call: TRBJ1-5; cdr3_nt: TGTGCCAGCAGTTCCGGGGGAGGAAATCAGCCCCAGCATTTT; cdr3_aa: CASSSGGGNQPQHF
clone_size: NA; d_call: NA; v_call: TRBV5-1; j_call: TRBJ1-5; cdr3_nt: TGCGCCAGCAGCTTGGACGGGCAGGGTGGTAATCAGCCCCAGCATTTT; cdr3_aa: CASSLDGQGGNQPQHF
clone_size: NA; d_call: TRBD1; v_call: TRBV5-1; j_call: TRBJ2-7; cdr3_nt: TGCGCCAGCAGCATTACCGGGACAGCTTACGAGCAGTACTTC; cdr3_aa: CASSITGTAYEQYF
clone_size: once; d_call: TRBD2; v_call: TRBV6-6; j_call: TRBJ2-4; cdr3_nt: TGTGCCAGCAGTCGATACCTAGCGGGAGTCTCCAAAAACATTCAGTACTTC; cdr3_aa: CASSRYLAGVSKNIQYF
clone_size: NA; d_call: NA; v_call: TRBV19; j_call: TRBJ2-5; cdr3_nt: TGTGCCAGTAGGCCTTCTTTTTCCGGCTCGGGGGAGACCCAGTACTTC; cdr3_aa: CASRPSFSGSGETQYF
clone_size: NA; d_call: NA; v_call: TRBV11-2; j_call: TRBJ2-5; cdr3_nt: TGTGCCAGCAGAAACAGAGAAGAGACCCAGTACTTC; cdr3_aa: CASRNREETQYF
clone_size: once; d_call: NA; v_call: TRBV6-2/TRBV6-3; j_call: TRBJ2-7; cdr3_nt: TGTGCCAGCAGTTACCCCGGGGGTAGTTACGAGCAGTACTTC; cdr3_aa: CASSYPGGSYEQYF
clone_size: once; d_call: TRBD2; v_call: TRBV19; j_call: TRBJ2-1; cdr3_nt: TGTGCCAGTCAAGCGGGAGGGAGGTACAATGAGCAGTTCTTC; cdr3_aa: CASQAGGRYNEQFF
clone_size: NA; d_call: TRBD1; v_call: TRBV5-1; j_call: TRBJ2-7; cdr3_nt: TGCGCCAGCAGCTCCACTCCGGGACAGGGGGGATTGGAGCAGTACTTC; cdr3_aa: CASSSTPGQGGLEQYF
clone_size: NA; d_call: NA; v_call: TRBV28; j_call: TRBJ1-3; cdr3_nt: TGTGCCAGCAGTTCAGGGAATACTGGAAACACCATATATTTT; cdr3_aa: CASSSGNTGNTIYF
clone_size: NA; d_call: NA; v_call: TRBV7-9; j_call: TRBJ2-7; cdr3_nt: TGTGCCAGCAGCTTAGGACTCCGACTGGATGAAAGCTCCTACGAGCAGTACTTC; cdr3_aa: CASSLGLRLDESSYEQYF
clone_size: once; d_call: TRBD1; v_call: TRBV6-5; j_call: TRBJ1-1; cdr3_nt: TGTGCCAGCAGTTACCATGGACAGGGAGGGACTGAAGCTTTCTTT; cdr3_aa: CASSYHGQGGTEAFF
clone_size: NA; d_call: TRBD2; v_call: TRBV7-3; j_call: TRBJ2-1; cdr3_nt: TGTGCCAGCAGCTCTAGCGGGGGGTTCTACAATGAGCAGTTCTTC; cdr3_aa: CASSSSGGFYNEQFF
clone_size: NA; d_call: NA; v_call: TRBV30; j_call: TRBJ1-4; cdr3_nt: TGTGCCTGGAAAACGTCGGGTTTGGAACTGTTTTTT; cdr3_aa: CAWKTSGLELFF
clone_size: NA; d_call: TRBD2; v_call: TRBV29-1; j_call: TRBJ2-3; cdr3_nt: TGCAGCGTTATAAGCGGGGGGGCGACAGATACGCAGTATTTT; cdr3_aa: CSVISGGATDTQYF
clone_size: NA; d_call: NA; v_call: TRBV4-3; j_call: TRBJ2-1; cdr3_nt: TGCGCCAGCAGCCAAGATCGGGAAGGACTCTCCAATGAGCAGTTCTTC; cdr3_aa: CASSQDREGLSNEQFF
clone_size: NA; d_call: NA; v_call: TRBV18; j_call: TRBJ2-3; cdr3_nt: TGTGCCAGCTCATTTCTAAATGCGGGCACAGATACGCAGTATTTT; cdr3_aa: CASSFLNAGTDTQYF
clone_size: NA; d_call: NA; v_call: TRBV11-2; j_call: TRBJ2-5; cdr3_nt: TGTGCCAGCAGCTTAGGCAGGCAAGAGACCCAGTACTTC; cdr3_aa: CASSLGRQETQYF
clone_size: NA; d_call: TRBD1; v_call: TRBV7-7; j_call: TRBJ2-5; cdr3_nt: TGTGCCAGCAGCTTAGACAGGGGGGAGACCCAGTACTTC; cdr3_aa: CASSLDRGETQYF
clone_size: NA; d_call: NA; v_call: TRBV5-6; j_call: TRBJ2-3; cdr3_nt: TGTGCCAGCAGCTTAAACAGGCTCACAGATACGCAGTATTTT; cdr3_aa: CASSLNRLTDTQYF
clone_size: NA; d_call: NA; v_call: TRBV9; j_call: TRBJ1-2; cdr3_nt: TGTGCCAGCAGCGCGGGGGTTCCCAGCTCAATCTATGGCTACACCTTC; cdr3_aa: CASSAGVPSSIYGYTF
clone_size: once; d_call: NA; v_call: TRBV3-1/TRBV3-2; j_call: TRBJ1-1; cdr3_nt: TGTGCCAGCACAACAGGGTTCCAGGGGACTGAAGCTTTCTTT; cdr3_aa: CASTTGFQGTEAFF
clone_size: NA; d_call: TRBD2; v_call: TRBV30; j_call: TRBJ2-7; cdr3_nt: TGTGCCTGGAGTGTATCCAGCGGGATCTACGAGCAGTACTTC; cdr3_aa: CAWSVSSGIYEQYF
clone_size: NA; d_call: TRBD2; v_call: TRBV7-3; j_call: TRBJ2-3; cdr3_nt: TGTGCCAGCAGCCTCCGGACTGCTAGCGGTGGCACAGATACGCAGTATTTT; cdr3_aa: CASSLRTASGGTDTQYF
clone_size: NA; d_call: TRBD1; v_call: TRBV3-1/TRBV3-2; j_call: TRBJ1-6; cdr3_nt: TGTGCCAGCAGCCAAGGGCGAGGGACAGGGTCTGGTTCACCCCTCCACTTT; cdr3_aa: CASSQGRGTGSGSPLHF
clone_size: NA; d_call: NA; v_call: TRBV11-2; j_call: TRBJ2-2; cdr3_nt: TGTGCCAGCAGCTTAAGCGGAAACACCGGGGAGCTGTTTTTT; cdr3_aa: CASSLSGNTGELFF
clone_size: NA; d_call: NA; v_call: TRBV25-1; j_call: TRBJ2-7; cdr3_nt: TGTGCCAGCAGTCCAGCGGGCTACGAGCAGTACTTC; cdr3_aa: CASSPAGYEQYF
clone_size: NA; d_call: TRBD2; v_call: TRBV18; j_call: TRBJ2-3; cdr3_nt: TGTGCCAGCTCACCACGGCCTAGCGGGAGCACAGATACGCAGTATTTT; cdr3_aa: CASSPRPSGSTDTQYF
clone_size: medium-sized; d_call: TRBD1; v_call: TRBV4-2; j_call: TRBJ1-1; cdr3_nt: TGTGCCAGCAGCGAACCATCCGGGACAGGGGGTAGGAACACTGAAGCTTTCTTT; cdr3_aa: CASSEPSGTGGRNTEAFF
clone_size: NA; d_call: NA; v_call: TRBV5-6; j_call: TRBJ1-1; cdr3_nt: TGTGCCAGCAGCCCAAACGTGGGAGTGAACACTGAAGCTTTCTTT; cdr3_aa: CASSPNVGVNTEAFF
clone_size: NA; d_call: NA; v_call: TRBV18; j_call: TRBJ2-1; cdr3_nt: TGTGCCAGCTCCCCGTCCCTCGGTTCAGGCAATGAGCAGTTCTTC; cdr3_aa: CASSPSLGSGNEQFF
clone_size: NA; d_call: NA; v_call: TRBV7-2; j_call: TRBJ2-1; cdr3_nt: TGTGCCAGCAGCTCAATGGTAGCGTGGGGAGGAGAGGAGCAGTTCTTC; cdr3_aa: CASSSMVAWGGEEQFF
clone_size: once; d_call: TRBD1; v_call: TRBV4-3; j_call: TRBJ1-1; cdr3_nt: TGCGCCAGCAGCCAACTTGCCCCGGACAGGGGGATGGTGGGCACTGAAGCTTTCTTT; cdr3_aa: CASSQLAPDRGMVGTEAFF
clone_size: once; d_call: TRBD2; v_call: TRBV13; j_call: TRBJ2-1; cdr3_nt: TGTGCCAGCAGCTTAGGCCGTGGGCTAGCGGCCTACAATGAGCAGTTCTTC; cdr3_aa: CASSLGRGLAAYNEQFF
clone_size: NA; d_call: NA; v_call: TRBV6-1; j_call: TRBJ1-1; cdr3_nt: TGTGCCAGTAGCGGAAGAGGGAACACTGAAGCTTTCTTT; cdr3_aa: CASSGRGNTEAFF
clone_size: NA; d_call: NA; v_call: TRBV30; j_call: TRBJ2-1; cdr3_nt: TGTGCCTGGATAGTGGGCGGGAAGGGGAATGAGCAGTTCTTC; cdr3_aa: CAWIVGGKGNEQFF
clone_size: NA; d_call: TRBD1; v_call: TRBV9; j_call: TRBJ1-5; cdr3_nt: TGTGCCAGCAGCGTGACAGGGACGGAAACTCAGCCCCAGCATTTT; cdr3_aa: CASSVTGTETQPQHF
clone_size: NA; d_call: TRBD1; v_call: TRBV7-8; j_call: TRBJ2-7; cdr3_nt: TGTGCCAGCAGCTTAGCCCGGACAGGAAGCTCCTACGAGCAGTACTTC; cdr3_aa: CASSLARTGSSYEQYF